Listed here are 7 T cell receptor beta chains from one sample, sequenced in a study of blood T cell repertoires in COVID-19. Only in-frame clones appear in the TCRdb table, and some are missing; sequencing was by immunoSEQ multiplex PCR. The repertoire holds 200,000 to 250,000 clones, with 84% as singletons. The source material was PBMCs or T cells enriched from blood (not recorded which). All receptors come from a man in his sixties who had recovered from COVID-19.

The rearrangement links TRBV21-1 to TRBJ1-4; TRBD1 was called by the table and not checked on the DNA. TRBV21-1 is deemed a pseudogene. The CDR3 totals 13 residues. CDR3 sequence reads: CAIQNLTNEKLFF. The CDR3 DNA sequence: TGTGCCATCCAGAATTTAACTAATGAAAAACTGTTTTTT.

This chain uses TRBV11-3 with TRBJ2-7; 7 nucleotides match TRBD1. CDR1 SGHNT and CDR2 YENEEA come from the germline V gene. CDR3 length: 14 residues. The junction had 4 bases not matched to a gene; V was cut back by 3 bases and J by 2 bases. CDR3 DNA sequence: TGTGCCAGCAGCTTGCTACAGGGGCCCTACGAGCAGTACTTC. Translated: CASSLLQGPYEQYF.

J is TRBJ1-4 and V is TRBV5-5; tentative D call: TRBD1 (5 bases). CDR1 is SGHKS, CDR2 YYEKEE, per germline (reference sequence). Trimming cost V 1 base and J 2 bases, with 9 bases left between them. This CDR3 region has 15 residues. CDR3 sequence: CASSLRRDTNEKLFF. For the CDR3, the DNA is TGTGCCAGCAGCTTGAGGAGGGACACTAATGAAAAACTGTTTTTT.

This clone came up once. Distinct nucleotide sequences in the sample also encode this CDR3. The chain carries TRBV19 and TRBJ1-5; D uncertain. The germline V gene encodes CDR1 LNHDA and CDR2 SQIVND (reference sequence). The CDR3 covers 13 residues. Trimming pared 0 bases from V and 4 bases from J, leaving 4 bases between. The CDR3 nucleotides read TGTGCCAGTAGTATAGATCTAAATCAGCCCCAGCATTTT. It encodes CASSIDLNQPQHF. Complete variable domain (other parts from reference TRBV19 and TRBJ1-5): DGGITQSPKYLFRKEGQNVTLSCEQNLNHDAMYWYRQDPGQGLRLIYYSQIVNDFQKGDIAEGYSVSREKKESFPLTVTSAQKNPTAFYLCASSIDLNQPQHFGDGTRLSIL.

The J gene is TRBJ2-6, the V gene TRBV20-1; possibly TRBD1 or TRBD2 for D (5 bases each). The CDR3 contains 15 residues. Trimming took 3 bases from V and 0 from J, leaving 9 bases between them. The germline CDR1 and CDR2 sequences are DFQATT and SNEGSKA (reference sequence). The CDR3 DNA sequence: TGCAGTGCTAGTGGGGCGGGCTCTGGGGCCAACGTCCTGACTTTC. It specifies CSASGAGSGANVLTF.

The chain carries TRBV5-1 and TRBJ1-1; a weak D match, TRBD1 (6 bases). CDR1 is SGHRS and CDR2 is YFSETQ in the germline V gene. V was pared by 6 bases and J by 4 bases, with 13 bases between. The CDR3 extends over 13 amino acids. This CDR3 reads CASTVGASTEAFF. CDR3 nucleotide sequence: TGCGCCAGCACCGTGGGGGCGTCCACTGAAGCTTTCTTT.

The chain has TRBV4-3 and TRBJ2-5; 7 nucleotides line up with TRBD1. Trimming at V came to 0 bases and at J to 2 bases, leaving 9 bases not matched to a gene. This CDR3 has 17 residues. Germline values: CDR1 LGHNA, CDR2 YSLEER. The CDR3 spells CASSQDGTAGAQETQYF. In nucleotides, the CDR3 is TGCGCCAGCAGCCAAGACGGGACAGCTGGAGCGCAAGAGACCCAGTACTTC.